These T cell receptor beta chains were read from a single sample in a study of T cells in Graves' hyperthyroidism and ophthalmopathy. One entry per CDR3 protein, called by TCRdb with MiXCR from the multiplex PCR reads. The table lists approximately 430,000 distinct CDR3 sequences, around a sixth of them singletons. Source material: blood. The receptors stem from a woman aged 18-30 years with Graves' hyperthyroidism. Both conserved end residues are part of each CDR3. The D gene is left open where the match is weak. Clone size is not always given. Where it is, it says once, few, many or a class for expanded clones.

TRBJ1-2 TRBV4-2 . . 13 TGTGCCAGCAGCCAAGAGGGTCCCTATGGCTACACCTTC CASSQEGPYGYTF
TRBJ2-1 TRBV2 many . 15 TGTGCCAGCAGTGGGGTAGGAGGGGGCCTCAATGAGCAGTTCTTC CASSGVGGGLNEQFF
TRBJ2-5 TRBV2 many . 12 TGTGCCAGCAGTGTATTACAAGAGACCCAGTACTTC CASSVLQETQYF
TRBJ1-3 TRBV7-2 . . 16 TGTGCCAGCAGCTTATACTACGGAATCACTGGAAACACCATATATTTT CASSLYYGITGNTIYF
TRBJ2-1 TRBV6-1 many TRBD2 13 TGTGCCACCCCCGGACTAGGTCACGATGAGCAGTTCTTC CATPGLGHDEQFF
TRBJ1-6 TRBV28 . . 12 TGTGCCAGCACCCTCCCAAATTCACCCCTCCACTTT CASTLPNSPLHF
TRBJ2-3 TRBV2 many TRBD2 15 TGTGCCAGCAGTGAACCAGCGGGAGGTCAGGATACGCAGTATTTT CASSEPAGGQDTQYF
TRBJ1-4 TRBV2 many . 14 TGTGCCAGCAGCCGGTGGGGGGGTGATGAAAAACTGTTTTTT CASSRWGGDEKLFF
TRBJ2-1 TRBV6-4 . . 16 TGTGCCAGCAGTGACCCCCGGGAGTATGCTGTGGATGAGCAGTTCTTC CASSDPREYAVDEQFF
TRBJ1-5 TRBV6-1 many . 14 TGTGCCGGGGCCCGTGGAAGACTCAATCAGCCCCAGCATTTT CAGARGRLNQPQHF
TRBJ1-2 TRBV12-3/TRBV12-4 many TRBD1 14 TGTGCCAGCAGTTTTACAGGGGGGAGAGGTGGCTACACCTTC CASSFTGGRGGYTF